This T cell receptor (beta chain) derives from a study of shared T cell receptors in the human thymus. From germline, CDR1 is MNHEY and CDR2 SVGAGI. The CDR3 sequence is 16 residues long. The V gene lost 0 bases and the J gene lost 9 bases, with 15 bases spanning the gap. TCRdb's table, derived via immunoSEQ multiplex PCR, lists solely in-frame clones and lacks some. The profile shows around 730,000 clones, 80% to 90% of them singletons. These data were also filed under a second study, of human thymus T cells. That source adds: Unrelated individuals had highly overlapping thymic repertoires, as reported in related research.

The receptor comes from a girl in the first two years of life with a congenital heart defect. The sample comprised thymocytes. The chain is built from TRBV6-5 and TRBJ1-6; the D gene is possibly TRBD1 (5 bases). This chain's CDR3 is CASSYSPGAGSSPLHF. DNA for the CDR3: TGTGCCAGCAGTTACTCACCCGGGGCGGGATCTTCACCCCTCCACTTT.